This TCR beta chain was captured in a study of blood T cells in healthy people across ages. It was with a sample-barcoded 5' primer and a J-beta primer mix that a second PCR of roughly 7 to 11 cycles was run. MiXCR, run by TCRdb on the 5' RACE reads, gives a single entry per CDR3 protein. The sample contains hundreds of thousands of distinct CDR3 sequences, roughly 20% of which appear only once. As regards this clonotype: Its target is not known.

V lost 0 bases and J lost 0; bases outside the gene matches: 5. CDR3 size: 16 residues. Germline-derived CDR1 and CDR2 are SEHNR and FQNEAQ (reference sequence). Study-wide results and limits: While age rose, TCR beta diversity per million T cells dropped in a roughly linear way. Without sorted subsets, naive and antigen-experienced compartments could not be conclusively compared. Both higher diversity and more naive CD4+ cells marked long-lived donors when set against aged donors.

This receptor was taken from an older man in good health. Specimen: blood. The V and J genes are TRBV7-9 and TRBJ2-7, with TRBD2 identical over 7 bases. Here the CDR3 DNA reads TGTGCCAGCAGCTTAGCGGGAGGCGGGAGCTCCTACGAGCAGTACTTC. As protein: CASSLAGGGSSYEQYF.